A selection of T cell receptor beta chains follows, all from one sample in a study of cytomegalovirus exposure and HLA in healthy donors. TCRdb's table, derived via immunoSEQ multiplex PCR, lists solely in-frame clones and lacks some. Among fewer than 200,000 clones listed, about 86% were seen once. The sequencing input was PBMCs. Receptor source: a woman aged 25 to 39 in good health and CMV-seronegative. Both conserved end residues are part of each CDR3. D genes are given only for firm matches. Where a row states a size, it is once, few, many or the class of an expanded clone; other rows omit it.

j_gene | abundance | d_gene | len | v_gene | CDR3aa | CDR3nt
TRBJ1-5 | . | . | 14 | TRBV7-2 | CASSPSGTRQPQHF | TGTGCCAGCAGCCCATCAGGGACCCGTCAGCCCCAGCATTTT
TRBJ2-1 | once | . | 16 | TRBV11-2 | CASSLAQSRVDSEQFF | TGTGCCAGCAGCTTAGCCCAATCCAGGGTAGACAGTGAGCAGTTCTTC
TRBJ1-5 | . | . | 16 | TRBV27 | CASKGSWEDGNQPQHF | TGTGCCAGCAAAGGTTCATGGGAGGACGGCAATCAGCCCCAGCATTTT
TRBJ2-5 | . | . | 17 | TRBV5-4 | CASSAGGGGSGRETQYF | TGTGCCAGCAGCGCTGGGGGCGGCGGGAGCGGACGAGAGACCCAGTACTTC
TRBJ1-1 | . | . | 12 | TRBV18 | CASSQQGSEAFF | TGTGCCAGCTCACAACAAGGGAGTGAAGCTTTCTTT
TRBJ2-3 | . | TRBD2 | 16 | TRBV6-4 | CASSPSPTSGGDTQYF | TGTGCCAGCAGCCCATCTCCGACTAGCGGGGGAGATACGCAGTATTTT
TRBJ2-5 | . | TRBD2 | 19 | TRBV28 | CASSFPPSMTSGYQETQYF | TGTGCCAGCAGTTTTCCTCCGTCTATGACTAGCGGTTATCAAGAGACCCAGTACTTC
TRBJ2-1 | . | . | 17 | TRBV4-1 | CASSQDQGGGSVNEQFF | TGCGCCAGCAGCCAAGATCAGGGGGGCGGGAGCGTCAATGAGCAGTTCTTC
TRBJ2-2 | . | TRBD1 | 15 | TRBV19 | CASSSGTGENGELFF | TGTGCCAGTAGTAGCGGGACAGGGGAAAACGGGGAGCTGTTTTTT
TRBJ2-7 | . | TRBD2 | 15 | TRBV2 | CASRTLAGPAYEQYF | TGTGCCAGCAGGACCTTAGCGGGACCCGCCTACGAGCAGTACTTC
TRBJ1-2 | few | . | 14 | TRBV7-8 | CASSLRLEDYGYTF | TGTGCCAGCAGCTTAAGACTAGAGGACTATGGCTACACCTTC
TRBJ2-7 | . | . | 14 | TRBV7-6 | CASSARLGGYEQYF | TGTGCCAGCAGCGCGAGACTAGGAGGCTACGAGCAGTACTTC